These T cell receptor beta chains were read from a single sample in a study of blood T cell repertoires in COVID-19. TCRdb's copy holds only in-frame clones and misses some; the assay was immunoSEQ multiplex PCR. The sample holds nearly 11,000 clones, over 80% seen once. Specimen: peripheral blood. The source is a human donor in a cohort sampled during active COVID-19. CDR3s include the opening cysteine and the closing phenylalanine or tryptophan. Fields, in order: CDR3 DNA, CDR3 protein, clone size, V gene, D gene, J gene. A D gene is named only where the DNA matches it firmly. Expanded clones are given a class, and other clones once, few, many or no size at all.

CDR3 DNA: TGTGCCAGCAGCCAGAGCGGGACTAGCGGGAGTCAGTACTTC
CDR3 protein: CASSQSGTSGSQYF
clone size: NA
V gene: TRBV14
D gene: TRBD2
J gene: TRBJ2-7

CDR3 DNA: TGTGCCAGCAGCTTGGAGGGCGGGAGGGCCTACGAGCAGTACTTC
CDR3 protein: CASSLEGGRAYEQYF
clone size: NA
V gene: TRBV5-4
D gene: TRBD2
J gene: TRBJ2-7

CDR3 DNA: TGCGCCAGCAGCCAAGGACAGGGAAAGGGCTCCTACGAGCAGTACTTC
CDR3 protein: CASSQGQGKGSYEQYF
clone size: NA
V gene: TRBV4-1
D gene: TRBD1
J gene: TRBJ2-7

CDR3 DNA: TGTGCCAGCAGAGCCGGGCTAGCGAGCTCCTACAATGAGCAGTTCTTC
CDR3 protein: CASRAGLASSYNEQFF
clone size: NA
V gene: TRBV7-2
D gene: NA
J gene: TRBJ2-1

CDR3 DNA: TGTGCCACCAGCAGAGATGGGGACAGGGGCGGCGGCTACACCTTC
CDR3 protein: CATSRDGDRGGGYTF
clone size: NA
V gene: TRBV15
D gene: TRBD1
J gene: TRBJ1-2

CDR3 DNA: TGCGCCAGCGCTAGCGGACGCACAGATACGCAGTATTTT
CDR3 protein: CASASGRTDTQYF
clone size: NA
V gene: TRBV5-1
D gene: TRBD2
J gene: TRBJ2-3

CDR3 DNA: TGTGCCAGCAGCTTAGTAACAGGGGGCAGGAATGAGCAGTTCTTC
CDR3 protein: CASSLVTGGRNEQFF
clone size: NA
V gene: TRBV7-2
D gene: TRBD1
J gene: TRBJ2-1

CDR3 DNA: TGTGCCAGCAGCCCCCGGGACAGGGACACAGATACGCAGTATTTT
CDR3 protein: CASSPRDRDTDTQYF
clone size: NA
V gene: TRBV7-2
D gene: TRBD1
J gene: TRBJ2-3

CDR3 DNA: TGTGCCAGTATCTCGGGGTCTGGGGCCAACGTCCTGACTTTC
CDR3 protein: CASISGSGANVLTF
clone size: NA
V gene: TRBV19
D gene: NA
J gene: TRBJ2-6

CDR3 DNA: TGCGCCAGCAGCCAAGATAATGACAGACCCTCTGGAAACACCATATATTTT
CDR3 protein: CASSQDNDRPSGNTIYF
clone size: NA
V gene: TRBV4-1
D gene: NA
J gene: TRBJ1-3

CDR3 DNA: TGTGCCAGCAGCCAAGGGTCCAACTTGGGCTCCGGGGAGCTGTTTTTT
CDR3 protein: CASSQGSNLGSGELFF
clone size: NA
V gene: TRBV14
D gene: NA
J gene: TRBJ2-2

CDR3 DNA: TGTGCCAGCCTCCCAAACGGCCTGCGGGGGGCGAGGGACACTGAAGCTTTCTTT
CDR3 protein: CASLPNGLRGARDTEAFF
clone size: NA
V gene: TRBV7-3
D gene: NA
J gene: TRBJ1-1

CDR3 DNA: TGTGCCAGCAGCTTAACCTCGGGACTAGCGGGAGTCAGTGAGCAGTTCTTC
CDR3 protein: CASSLTSGLAGVSEQFF
clone size: NA
V gene: TRBV7-9
D gene: TRBD2
J gene: TRBJ2-1

CDR3 DNA: TGTGCCAGCAGCTTACAGGGGAACACCGGGGAGCTGTTTTTT
CDR3 protein: CASSLQGNTGELFF
clone size: NA
V gene: TRBV7-2
D gene: NA
J gene: TRBJ2-2

CDR3 DNA: TGCAGCGACTGGGACACTCGGGGCTACACCTTC
CDR3 protein: CSDWDTRGYTF
clone size: NA
V gene: TRBV29-1
D gene: NA
J gene: TRBJ1-2

CDR3 DNA: TGTGCCAGCAGCTTGAGACTAGCGGGAGCCGGAGAGCAGTTCTTC
CDR3 protein: CASSLRLAGAGEQFF
clone size: NA
V gene: TRBV5-4
D gene: TRBD2
J gene: TRBJ2-1

CDR3 DNA: TGTGCCAGCAGGACCTCCGGAGGGATCCTAAGCAATGAGCAGTTCTTC
CDR3 protein: CASRTSGGILSNEQFF
clone size: NA
V gene: TRBV6-6
D gene: NA
J gene: TRBJ2-1

CDR3 DNA: TGTGCCAGCAGCAAAGGGACAGGGGTGAATGAAAAACTGTTTTTT
CDR3 protein: CASSKGTGVNEKLFF
clone size: NA
V gene: TRBV28
D gene: TRBD1
J gene: TRBJ1-4

CDR3 DNA: TGCGCCAGCAGAGAAGGACAGGCAAGCTCCTATAATTCACCCCTCCACTTT
CDR3 protein: CASREGQASSYNSPLHF
clone size: NA
V gene: TRBV5-1
D gene: TRBD1
J gene: TRBJ1-6

CDR3 DNA: TGTGCCAGCAGCTTAGGGGCCGACAGGGAAAAAGGCTACACCTTC
CDR3 protein: CASSLGADREKGYTF
clone size: once
V gene: TRBV7-9
D gene: TRBD1
J gene: TRBJ1-2

CDR3 DNA: TGTGCCAGCAGCTCCTTCCCGACTACCCATTTGACCCAGTACTTC
CDR3 protein: CASSSFPTTHLTQYF
clone size: few
V gene: TRBV7-2
D gene: NA
J gene: TRBJ2-5

CDR3 DNA: TGTGCCAGCAGTGACTCGACGGGGGGCGTGTATGGCTACACCTTC
CDR3 protein: CASSDSTGGVYGYTF
clone size: NA
V gene: TRBV6-4
D gene: NA
J gene: TRBJ1-2

CDR3 DNA: TGTGCCAGCAGCTTACCTCGGCAGCCCCAGCATTTT
CDR3 protein: CASSLPRQPQHF
clone size: NA
V gene: TRBV7-2
D gene: NA
J gene: TRBJ1-5

CDR3 DNA: TGTGCCAGCAGGCGCACCCTTGGGACTAGCGGGAGTGGGAAGGAGACCCAGTACTTC
CDR3 protein: CASRRTLGTSGSGKETQYF
clone size: NA
V gene: TRBV27
D gene: TRBD2
J gene: TRBJ2-5

CDR3 DNA: TGTGCCAGCAGCGCGCGGACAGGGAGCTACGAGCAGTACTTC
CDR3 protein: CASSARTGSYEQYF
clone size: NA
V gene: TRBV7-2
D gene: TRBD1
J gene: TRBJ2-7

CDR3 DNA: TGTGCCAGCAGCCAGGACAGGGCTTCACCCCTCCACTTT
CDR3 protein: CASSQDRASPLHF
clone size: NA
V gene: TRBV7-2
D gene: TRBD1
J gene: TRBJ1-6

CDR3 DNA: TGTGCCAGCAGTTGGGGACAGGTACAGTTCTTC
CDR3 protein: CASSWGQVQFF
clone size: NA
V gene: TRBV6-2/TRBV6-3
D gene: TRBD1
J gene: TRBJ2-1

CDR3 DNA: TGTGCCACCAGTGATCTAGCGGGAGGTACCTACGAGCAGTACTTC
CDR3 protein: CATSDLAGGTYEQYF
clone size: NA
V gene: TRBV24-1
D gene: TRBD2
J gene: TRBJ2-7

CDR3 DNA: TGTGCCAGCAGCGGGGGACTAGCGGGAGTCCCCTCCTACAATGAGCAGTTCTTC
CDR3 protein: CASSGGLAGVPSYNEQFF
clone size: NA
V gene: TRBV5-4
D gene: TRBD2
J gene: TRBJ2-1

CDR3 DNA: TGTGCCAGCAGTTTGGGCCTGTCAGGCCTCCACTTT
CDR3 protein: CASSLGLSGLHF
clone size: NA
V gene: TRBV12-3/TRBV12-4
D gene: NA
J gene: TRBJ1-6

CDR3 DNA: TGTGCCAGCAGTTACGCAGGGGGCACAGGCTACGAGCAGTACTTC
CDR3 protein: CASSYAGGTGYEQYF
clone size: NA
V gene: TRBV6-5
D gene: TRBD1
J gene: TRBJ2-7

CDR3 DNA: TGTGCCAGCAGGTCAGACTTTAACACCGGGGAGCTGTTTTTT
CDR3 protein: CASRSDFNTGELFF
clone size: NA
V gene: TRBV6-5
D gene: NA
J gene: TRBJ2-2

CDR3 DNA: TGTGCCAGCCATACCGGGACTACCGGAGGAAACACCATATATTTT
CDR3 protein: CASHTGTTGGNTIYF
clone size: NA
V gene: TRBV19
D gene: NA
J gene: TRBJ1-3

CDR3 DNA: TGTGCCAGCAGCGCTACGGGACAGTACCAAGAGACCCAGTACTTC
CDR3 protein: CASSATGQYQETQYF
clone size: NA
V gene: TRBV7-3
D gene: TRBD1
J gene: TRBJ2-5

CDR3 DNA: TGTGCCAGCACCATGGGAGGGAACAGTAACGAGCAGTACTTC
CDR3 protein: CASTMGGNSNEQYF
clone size: NA
V gene: TRBV7-2
D gene: TRBD2
J gene: TRBJ2-7

CDR3 DNA: TGTGCCAGCTCACCACTTTTAGGCTGGGAGGATACGCAGTATTTT
CDR3 protein: CASSPLLGWEDTQYF
clone size: NA
V gene: TRBV18
D gene: NA
J gene: TRBJ2-3

CDR3 DNA: TGTGCCAGCAGCCCCTCCCCCGGACTAGCAGACACCCATGAGCAGTTCTTC
CDR3 protein: CASSPSPGLADTHEQFF
clone size: NA
V gene: TRBV3-1/TRBV3-2
D gene: TRBD2
J gene: TRBJ2-1